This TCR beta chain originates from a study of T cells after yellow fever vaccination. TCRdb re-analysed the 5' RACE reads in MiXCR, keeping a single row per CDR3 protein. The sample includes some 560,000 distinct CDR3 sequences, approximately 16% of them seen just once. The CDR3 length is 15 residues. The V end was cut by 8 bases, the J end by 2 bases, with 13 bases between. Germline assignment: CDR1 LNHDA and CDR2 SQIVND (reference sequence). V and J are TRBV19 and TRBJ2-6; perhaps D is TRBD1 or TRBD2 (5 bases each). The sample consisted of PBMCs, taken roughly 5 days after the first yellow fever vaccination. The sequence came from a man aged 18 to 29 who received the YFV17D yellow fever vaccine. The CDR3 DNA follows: TGTGCCAGTGGGACCGAGTGGACTGGGGCCAACGTCCTGACTTTC. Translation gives CASGTEWTGANVLTF.